This TCR beta chain is from a study of T cell responses to AZD1222 COVID-19 vaccine. TCRdb keeps only in-frame clones here, not all; method: immunoSEQ multiplex PCR. This table holds about 110,000 clones, 80% to 85% found once. The TCR sequence derives from an adult in good health. The specimen was peripheral blood, collected on day 0 of AZD1222 vaccination.

CDR3 coding DNA: TGTGCCAGCAGCTCTGGGACTAGTATATACAATGAGCAGTTCTTC. Its translation is CASSSGTSIYNEQFF. J is TRBJ2-1 and V is TRBV7-3, with 8 nucleotides matching TRBD2. This CDR3 has 15 residues. Trimming took 4 bases from V and 4 from J; bases not matched to a gene: 6. CDR1 and CDR2 from the germline V gene are SGHTA and FQGTGA.